This T cell receptor (beta chain) derives from a study of regulatory T cells in long-lasting Graves disease. Study details: For under 3 months, newly diagnosed Graves' patients had been taking antithyroid drugs.

Study results and caveats: Accuracy was perhaps lowered by the small sample size. Persistent Graves' patients showed less TCR diversity than newly diagnosed patients showed.

This clonotype was seen many times. Its antigen is still unknown. Assembly of TCR beta libraries relied on iRepertoire HTBI primers together with Arm-PCR of CDR3 regions. Via MiXCR, TCRdb re-called the multiplex PCR reads, giving one row per CDR3 protein. The table has 550,000 or so distinct CDR3 sequences, more than 10% seen once. The time point was: newly diagnosed GD, antithyroid drugs for less than 3 months. RNA extracted from PBMCs served as the sequencing template. Germline loops: CDR1 MDHEN, CDR2 SYDVKM. V was clipped by 4 bases and J by 5 bases, with 3 bases between them. The CDR3 totals 11 residues. These data also formed part of another study, on T cells in Graves' hyperthyroidism and ophthalmopathy. From that report: With the HTBI primer set, the TCR CDR3 went through a first round of RT-PCR.

The source is a woman between 25 and 40 years old with Graves disease. The chain carries TRBV28 and TRBJ1-5; no definite D call. The sequenced sample was peripheral blood mononuclear cells (PBMCs), obtained at new diagnosis, from a patient treated with antithyroid drugs. The DNA of the CDR3 is TGTGCCAGCAGTTCAGATCAGCCCCAGCATTTT. This sequence encodes CASSSDQPQHF.